These T cell receptor beta chains were read from a single sample in a study of cytomegalovirus exposure and HLA in healthy donors. Using immunoSEQ multiplex PCR, the repertoire was profiled, and TCRdb retains in-frame clones only, with some absent. The data contain around 91,000 clones, around 86% of them singletons. The sample taken for sequencing was PBMCs. The source is a man between 25 and 39 years old in good health and CMV-seropositive. Both conserved end residues are part of each CDR3. D genes are given only for firm matches. Size is omitted from some rows. Given values are once, few, many or a class for expanded clones.

CDR3 DNA: TGTGCCAGCAGTGGGCTGACCGGGGAGCTGTTTTTT
CDR3 protein: CASSGLTGELFF
V gene: TRBV6-1
D gene: .
CDR3 length: 12
J gene: TRBJ2-2
clone size: .

CDR3 DNA: TGTGCCAGCAGCCGGGGACTAGCACTGCGCGAGCAGTACTTC
CDR3 protein: CASSRGLALREQYF
V gene: TRBV28
D gene: TRBD2
CDR3 length: 14
J gene: TRBJ2-7
clone size: .

CDR3 DNA: TGCGCCAGCAGCCAAGATTTGGAGGGTAGGACCCAGTACTTC
CDR3 protein: CASSQDLEGRTQYF
V gene: TRBV4-1
D gene: .
CDR3 length: 14
J gene: TRBJ2-5
clone size: .

CDR3 DNA: TGTGCCAGCAGCTCTAAGGGAGCAATCGGTGAAAAACTGTTTTTT
CDR3 protein: CASSSKGAIGEKLFF
V gene: TRBV7-9
D gene: .
CDR3 length: 15
J gene: TRBJ1-4
clone size: .

CDR3 DNA: TGTGCCAGCAGGACTTACTCTGGAAACACCATATATTTT
CDR3 protein: CASRTYSGNTIYF
V gene: TRBV27
D gene: .
CDR3 length: 13
J gene: TRBJ1-3
clone size: .

CDR3 DNA: TGTGCCAGCAGCTTAGCAATCGGGGGTTTGCGTGGCTACACCTTC
CDR3 protein: CASSLAIGGLRGYTF
V gene: TRBV7-2
D gene: .
CDR3 length: 15
J gene: TRBJ1-2
clone size: .

CDR3 DNA: TGTGCCAGCAGCCCAGGATCGCCGAACTATGGCTACACCTTC
CDR3 protein: CASSPGSPNYGYTF
V gene: TRBV5-4
D gene: .
CDR3 length: 14
J gene: TRBJ1-2
clone size: .

CDR3 DNA: TGCGCCAGCAGGCCCAGCGGGAGCCCCTCCTACAATGAGCAGTTCTTC
CDR3 protein: CASRPSGSPSYNEQFF
V gene: TRBV5-1
D gene: TRBD2
CDR3 length: 16
J gene: TRBJ2-1
clone size: .

CDR3 DNA: TGTGCCAGCAGTTACTCGAATGCACAAACTGGAAACACCATATATTTT
CDR3 protein: CASSYSNAQTGNTIYF
V gene: TRBV6-5
D gene: .
CDR3 length: 16
J gene: TRBJ1-3
clone size: .

CDR3 DNA: TGTGCCAGCAGCTTGGTTTCCCTAGCGGCCTACAATGAGCAGTTCTTC
CDR3 protein: CASSLVSLAAYNEQFF
V gene: TRBV5-8
D gene: TRBD2
CDR3 length: 16
J gene: TRBJ2-1
clone size: .

CDR3 DNA: TGTGCCAGCAGTTTGGGAGGGACAAAGATCCCTCCCTATGGCTACACCTTC
CDR3 protein: CASSLGGTKIPPYGYTF
V gene: TRBV28
D gene: .
CDR3 length: 17
J gene: TRBJ1-2
clone size: .

CDR3 DNA: TGTGCCAGCAGCTTAAGATCACAGCTTCTGAACACTGAAGCTTTCTTT
CDR3 protein: CASSLRSQLLNTEAFF
V gene: TRBV7-8
D gene: .
CDR3 length: 16
J gene: TRBJ1-1
clone size: .

CDR3 DNA: TGTGCCAGCAGCCCCGCAGCGGGACTTTCCTACGAGCAGTACTTC
CDR3 protein: CASSPAAGLSYEQYF
V gene: TRBV7-9
D gene: TRBD2
CDR3 length: 15
J gene: TRBJ2-7
clone size: .

CDR3 DNA: TGTGCCAGCAGCTTAGCTGGGACTAGCGGTTCCTACGAGCAGTACTTC
CDR3 protein: CASSLAGTSGSYEQYF
V gene: TRBV7-2
D gene: TRBD2
CDR3 length: 16
J gene: TRBJ2-7
clone size: few

CDR3 DNA: TGTGCCAGCAGTTTAATACAGGGAGGAAACACCATATATTTT
CDR3 protein: CASSLIQGGNTIYF
V gene: TRBV28
D gene: .
CDR3 length: 14
J gene: TRBJ1-3
clone size: .

CDR3 DNA: TGTGCCAGTAGTGTCGCGACAGATTATGGCTACACCTTC
CDR3 protein: CASSVATDYGYTF
V gene: TRBV19
D gene: .
CDR3 length: 13
J gene: TRBJ1-2
clone size: .

CDR3 DNA: TGTGCCAGCAGCTCCTCCGTAGCTCCCCAAGAGACCCAGTACTTC
CDR3 protein: CASSSSVAPQETQYF
V gene: TRBV7-9
D gene: .
CDR3 length: 15
J gene: TRBJ2-5
clone size: few

CDR3 DNA: TGTGCCAGCAGTGAAGTTTTTGGCCACAGAGGCAATCAGCCCCAGCATTTT
CDR3 protein: CASSEVFGHRGNQPQHF
V gene: TRBV25-1
D gene: .
CDR3 length: 17
J gene: TRBJ1-5
clone size: .

CDR3 DNA: TGTGCCAGCAGTTCGGGTCTAGTGAATGAGCAGTTCTTC
CDR3 protein: CASSSGLVNEQFF
V gene: TRBV28
D gene: .
CDR3 length: 13
J gene: TRBJ2-1
clone size: .

CDR3 DNA: TGTGCCAGCAGTGAACGGGAGGGGTCGTATAGCAATCAGCCCCAGCATTTT
CDR3 protein: CASSEREGSYSNQPQHF
V gene: TRBV6-1
D gene: .
CDR3 length: 17
J gene: TRBJ1-5
clone size: .

CDR3 DNA: TGTGCCAGTAGTTATAGTAATCAGCCCCAGCATTTT
CDR3 protein: CASSYSNQPQHF
V gene: TRBV19
D gene: .
CDR3 length: 12
J gene: TRBJ1-5
clone size: once

CDR3 DNA: TGTGCCAGCAGCTGGAGTGGAGAGACCCAGTACTTC
CDR3 protein: CASSWSGETQYF
V gene: TRBV5-6
D gene: .
CDR3 length: 12
J gene: TRBJ2-5
clone size: .

CDR3 DNA: TGTGCCAGCAGCGCTACTAGCGGGGGCTACAATGAGCAGTTCTTC
CDR3 protein: CASSATSGGYNEQFF
V gene: TRBV5-4
D gene: TRBD2
CDR3 length: 15
J gene: TRBJ2-1
clone size: .

CDR3 DNA: TGTGCCTGGAAAAATCTTCGGACTAGCGTCTCCTACAATGAGCAGTTCTTC
CDR3 protein: CAWKNLRTSVSYNEQFF
V gene: TRBV30
D gene: TRBD2
CDR3 length: 17
J gene: TRBJ2-1
clone size: .

CDR3 DNA: TGCAGCGCTAGGGACAGCTACTACAATGAGCAGTTCTTC
CDR3 protein: CSARDSYYNEQFF
V gene: TRBV29-1
D gene: TRBD1
CDR3 length: 13
J gene: TRBJ2-1
clone size: .

CDR3 DNA: TGTGCCAGCAGTTTCTGGACTAGCGGAGGCAAGGGGACCCAGTACTTC
CDR3 protein: CASSFWTSGGKGTQYF
V gene: TRBV6-5
D gene: TRBD2
CDR3 length: 16
J gene: TRBJ2-5
clone size: .

CDR3 DNA: TGTGCCAGCAGACAAAGAAGCGGGACTTTAAGCACAGATACGCAGTATTTT
CDR3 protein: CASRQRSGTLSTDTQYF
V gene: TRBV27
D gene: TRBD2
CDR3 length: 17
J gene: TRBJ2-3
clone size: .

CDR3 DNA: TGTGCCAGCAGTTTAAGGCGGGTAAATGACAATGAGCAGTTCTTC
CDR3 protein: CASSLRRVNDNEQFF
V gene: TRBV27
D gene: .
CDR3 length: 15
J gene: TRBJ2-1
clone size: .

CDR3 DNA: TGTGCCAGCTCGGGGGGGGAGAGGAACACTGAAGCTTTCTTT
CDR3 protein: CASSGGERNTEAFF
V gene: TRBV18
D gene: .
CDR3 length: 14
J gene: TRBJ1-1
clone size: .

CDR3 DNA: TGTGCCAGCAGTGATAGCGGGAGCTCCTACAATGAGCAGTTCTTC
CDR3 protein: CASSDSGSSYNEQFF
V gene: TRBV9
D gene: TRBD2
CDR3 length: 15
J gene: TRBJ2-1
clone size: .

CDR3 DNA: TGTGCCAGTAGTGCGGACAGAAAGAACACTGAAGCTTTCTTT
CDR3 protein: CASSADRKNTEAFF
V gene: TRBV19
D gene: .
CDR3 length: 14
J gene: TRBJ1-1
clone size: .

CDR3 DNA: TGCAGTGCCCCGTTCGGGAATACGCAGTATTTT
CDR3 protein: CSAPFGNTQYF
V gene: TRBV20-1
D gene: .
CDR3 length: 11
J gene: TRBJ2-3
clone size: .

CDR3 DNA: TGTGCCTGGAGCAGGGACTATGGCTACACCTTC
CDR3 protein: CAWSRDYGYTF
V gene: TRBV30
D gene: .
CDR3 length: 11
J gene: TRBJ1-2
clone size: once

CDR3 DNA: TGTGCCAGCAGCCTTCTGGGGCGCAGCACAGATACGCAGTATTTT
CDR3 protein: CASSLLGRSTDTQYF
V gene: TRBV11-2
D gene: .
CDR3 length: 15
J gene: TRBJ2-3
clone size: few

CDR3 DNA: TGCAGTACCGAGTGGGTCGAGGGATATGGCTACACCTTC
CDR3 protein: CSTEWVEGYGYTF
V gene: TRBV29-1
D gene: .
CDR3 length: 13
J gene: TRBJ1-2
clone size: .

CDR3 DNA: TGCGCCAGCTTGTTAGAGGGAGCGTACAATGAGCAGTTCTTC
CDR3 protein: CASLLEGAYNEQFF
V gene: TRBV10-2
D gene: .
CDR3 length: 14
J gene: TRBJ2-1
clone size: .

CDR3 DNA: TGTGCCAGCAGCTGCCACAGGACTAGCGCGATTAACAATGAGCAGTTCTTC
CDR3 protein: CASSCHRTSAINNEQFF
V gene: TRBV21-1
D gene: .
CDR3 length: 17
J gene: TRBJ2-1
clone size: .

CDR3 DNA: TGTGCCAGCAGTTCCGGACTAGCGGGAGGGTTGGGAGAGCAGTACTTC
CDR3 protein: CASSSGLAGGLGEQYF
V gene: TRBV27
D gene: TRBD2
CDR3 length: 16
J gene: TRBJ2-7
clone size: .

CDR3 DNA: TGTGCCAGCAGCTTTTTGGCTAATCAGCCCCAGCATTTT
CDR3 protein: CASSFLANQPQHF
V gene: TRBV7-9
D gene: .
CDR3 length: 13
J gene: TRBJ1-5
clone size: .

CDR3 DNA: TGTGCCAGCAGCGACGTCAGGGCTGGAAACACCATATATTTT
CDR3 protein: CASSDVRAGNTIYF
V gene: TRBV9
D gene: .
CDR3 length: 14
J gene: TRBJ1-3
clone size: .

CDR3 DNA: TGTGCCAGCGAGAGGGCGGAGAATGGCTACACCTTC
CDR3 protein: CASERAENGYTF
V gene: TRBV28
D gene: .
CDR3 length: 12
J gene: TRBJ1-2
clone size: .

CDR3 DNA: TGTGCCAGCAGCGTAGCGGGACAGGGCGACACCGGGGAGCTGTTTTTT
CDR3 protein: CASSVAGQGDTGELFF
V gene: TRBV7-9
D gene: .
CDR3 length: 16
J gene: TRBJ2-2
clone size: .

CDR3 DNA: TGTGCCAGCAGCCGACTAAAAGAGACCCAGTACTTC
CDR3 protein: CASSRLKETQYF
V gene: TRBV2
D gene: .
CDR3 length: 12
J gene: TRBJ2-5
clone size: .

CDR3 DNA: TGTGCCAGCAGCTCCCGACAGAGGAGAGGTGAAAAACTGTTTTTT
CDR3 protein: CASSSRQRRGEKLFF
V gene: TRBV7-8
D gene: .
CDR3 length: 15
J gene: TRBJ1-4
clone size: .

CDR3 DNA: TGTGCCAGCGGCGGGCAGGGGGCGCCGGAAGAGCAGTACTTC
CDR3 protein: CASGGQGAPEEQYF
V gene: TRBV28
D gene: TRBD1
CDR3 length: 14
J gene: TRBJ2-7
clone size: .